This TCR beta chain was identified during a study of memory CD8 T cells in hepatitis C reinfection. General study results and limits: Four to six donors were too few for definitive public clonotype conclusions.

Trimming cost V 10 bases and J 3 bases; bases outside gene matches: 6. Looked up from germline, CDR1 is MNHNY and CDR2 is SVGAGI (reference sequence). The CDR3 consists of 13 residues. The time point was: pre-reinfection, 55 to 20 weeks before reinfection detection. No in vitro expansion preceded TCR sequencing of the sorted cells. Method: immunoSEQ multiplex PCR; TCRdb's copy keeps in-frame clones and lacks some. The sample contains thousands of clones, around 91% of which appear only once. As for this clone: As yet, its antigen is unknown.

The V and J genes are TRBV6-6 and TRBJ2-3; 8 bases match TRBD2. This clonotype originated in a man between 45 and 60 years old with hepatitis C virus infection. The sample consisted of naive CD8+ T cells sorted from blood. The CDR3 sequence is CATHQRETDTQYF. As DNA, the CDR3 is TGTGCCACCCACCAGCGGGAGACAGATACGCAGTATTTT.